This TCR beta chain was sequenced for a study of Ad26.COV2.S vaccination and SARS-CoV-2 variants. TCRdb's copy holds only in-frame clones and misses some; the assay was immunoSEQ multiplex PCR. Counted here are about 400,000 clones, around 87% occurring once; the ten biggest clones make up about 4%. This sample's treatment: roughly 19 received Ad26.COV2.S at low or high dose, single or two shots; 5 received placebo; per-sample allocation not given. Material that was analyzed had been drawn on day 63 after the first vaccine or placebo injection. This adult donor, from Boston, was 18-55 years old. Germline CDR1 and CDR2: LNHNV and YYDKDF (reference sequence). This CDR3 has 15 residues. The V gene lost 1 base and the J gene lost 2 bases, with 11 bases spanning the gap.

The receptor was isolated from a person aged 18-60 years who received the Ad26.COV2.S COVID-19 vaccine or a placebo. The chain joins TRBV15 to TRBJ1-2; D gene ambiguous. The material sequenced was peripheral blood, taken in a trial of Ad26.COV2.S vaccine versus placebo. CDR3: CATSRGVTANYGYTF. CDR3 nucleotides: TGTGCCACCAGCAGAGGGGTCACAGCGAACTATGGCTACACCTTC.